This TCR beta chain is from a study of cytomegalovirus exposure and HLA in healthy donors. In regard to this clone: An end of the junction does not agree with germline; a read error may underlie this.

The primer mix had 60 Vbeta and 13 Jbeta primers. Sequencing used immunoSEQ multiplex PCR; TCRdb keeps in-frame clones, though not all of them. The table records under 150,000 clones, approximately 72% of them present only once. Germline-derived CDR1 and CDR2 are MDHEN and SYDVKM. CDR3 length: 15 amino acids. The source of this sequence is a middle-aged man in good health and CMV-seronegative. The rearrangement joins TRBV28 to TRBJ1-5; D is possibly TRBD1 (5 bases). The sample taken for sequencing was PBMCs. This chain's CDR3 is CASSLGGAKNQPQNF. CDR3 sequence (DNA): TGTGCCAGCAGTCTGGGCGGGGCTAAAAATCAGCCCCAGAATTTT.